These 4 T cell receptor beta chains originate from one sample sequenced in a study of cytomegalovirus exposure and HLA in healthy donors. The repertoire was sequenced with immunoSEQ multiplex PCR; TCRdb's copy has only in-frame clones and lacks some. The top ten clones hold 2% to 2.5% of a sample with 150,000 to 200,000 clones, less than 90% of them seen once. The sample comprised PBMCs. These receptors were taken from a woman aged 18-30 years in good health and CMV-seronegative.

The J gene is TRBJ1-4, the V gene TRBV6-1; no firm D call. Trimming stripped 0 bases from V and 7 bases from J, with 12 bases between. This CDR3 is 15 amino acids long. Germline CDR1 is MNHNS and CDR2 is SASEGT. The DNA of the CDR3 is TGTGCCAGCAGTGAAGCGAGGAACCTGCGTGAAAAACTGTTTTTT. Its translation: CASSEARNLREKLFF.

The rearrangement joins TRBV27 to TRBJ2-7, with D perhaps TRBD1 (5 bases). CDR3 length: 13 amino acids. Trimming left V 1 base short and J 6 bases short, with 10 bases between. Per the germline V gene, CDR1 is MNHEY and CDR2 is SMNVEV (reference sequence). The CDR3 nucleotides are TGTGCCAGCAGTTTATTGGCTGGGGCCGAGCAGTACTTC. Its translation is CASSLLAGAEQYF.

V is TRBV14 and J is TRBJ2-5, with no clear D. Trimming took off 3 bases at V and 5 bases at J, with 4 bases between the two ends. CDR1 SGHDN and CDR2 FVKESK come from the germline V gene. The CDR3 contains 11 residues. The CDR3 DNA is TGTGCCAGCAGCCAGGAGGAGACCCAGTACTTC. Amino acids: CASSQEETQYF.

The chain joins TRBV15 to TRBJ1-1; the match to TRBD1 covers 7 bases. This CDR3 spans 15 amino acids. V trimming: 0 bases; J trimming: 4 bases; junction bases outside the gene matches: 5. Germline CDR1 and CDR2: LNHNV and YYDKDF (reference sequence). CDR3 nucleotides: TGTGCCACCAGCAGAGATAGGGGGCCGGGCACTGAAGCTTTCTTT. Amino acid sequence: CATSRDRGPGTEAFF. The full variable domain, its missing parts supplied by reference TRBV15 and TRBJ1-1, is DAMVIQNPRYQVTQFGKPVTLSCSQTLNHNVMYWYQQKSSQAPKLLFHYYDKDFNNEADTPDNFQSRRPNTSFCFLDIRSPGLGDTAMYLCATSRDRGPGTEAFFGQGTRLTVV.